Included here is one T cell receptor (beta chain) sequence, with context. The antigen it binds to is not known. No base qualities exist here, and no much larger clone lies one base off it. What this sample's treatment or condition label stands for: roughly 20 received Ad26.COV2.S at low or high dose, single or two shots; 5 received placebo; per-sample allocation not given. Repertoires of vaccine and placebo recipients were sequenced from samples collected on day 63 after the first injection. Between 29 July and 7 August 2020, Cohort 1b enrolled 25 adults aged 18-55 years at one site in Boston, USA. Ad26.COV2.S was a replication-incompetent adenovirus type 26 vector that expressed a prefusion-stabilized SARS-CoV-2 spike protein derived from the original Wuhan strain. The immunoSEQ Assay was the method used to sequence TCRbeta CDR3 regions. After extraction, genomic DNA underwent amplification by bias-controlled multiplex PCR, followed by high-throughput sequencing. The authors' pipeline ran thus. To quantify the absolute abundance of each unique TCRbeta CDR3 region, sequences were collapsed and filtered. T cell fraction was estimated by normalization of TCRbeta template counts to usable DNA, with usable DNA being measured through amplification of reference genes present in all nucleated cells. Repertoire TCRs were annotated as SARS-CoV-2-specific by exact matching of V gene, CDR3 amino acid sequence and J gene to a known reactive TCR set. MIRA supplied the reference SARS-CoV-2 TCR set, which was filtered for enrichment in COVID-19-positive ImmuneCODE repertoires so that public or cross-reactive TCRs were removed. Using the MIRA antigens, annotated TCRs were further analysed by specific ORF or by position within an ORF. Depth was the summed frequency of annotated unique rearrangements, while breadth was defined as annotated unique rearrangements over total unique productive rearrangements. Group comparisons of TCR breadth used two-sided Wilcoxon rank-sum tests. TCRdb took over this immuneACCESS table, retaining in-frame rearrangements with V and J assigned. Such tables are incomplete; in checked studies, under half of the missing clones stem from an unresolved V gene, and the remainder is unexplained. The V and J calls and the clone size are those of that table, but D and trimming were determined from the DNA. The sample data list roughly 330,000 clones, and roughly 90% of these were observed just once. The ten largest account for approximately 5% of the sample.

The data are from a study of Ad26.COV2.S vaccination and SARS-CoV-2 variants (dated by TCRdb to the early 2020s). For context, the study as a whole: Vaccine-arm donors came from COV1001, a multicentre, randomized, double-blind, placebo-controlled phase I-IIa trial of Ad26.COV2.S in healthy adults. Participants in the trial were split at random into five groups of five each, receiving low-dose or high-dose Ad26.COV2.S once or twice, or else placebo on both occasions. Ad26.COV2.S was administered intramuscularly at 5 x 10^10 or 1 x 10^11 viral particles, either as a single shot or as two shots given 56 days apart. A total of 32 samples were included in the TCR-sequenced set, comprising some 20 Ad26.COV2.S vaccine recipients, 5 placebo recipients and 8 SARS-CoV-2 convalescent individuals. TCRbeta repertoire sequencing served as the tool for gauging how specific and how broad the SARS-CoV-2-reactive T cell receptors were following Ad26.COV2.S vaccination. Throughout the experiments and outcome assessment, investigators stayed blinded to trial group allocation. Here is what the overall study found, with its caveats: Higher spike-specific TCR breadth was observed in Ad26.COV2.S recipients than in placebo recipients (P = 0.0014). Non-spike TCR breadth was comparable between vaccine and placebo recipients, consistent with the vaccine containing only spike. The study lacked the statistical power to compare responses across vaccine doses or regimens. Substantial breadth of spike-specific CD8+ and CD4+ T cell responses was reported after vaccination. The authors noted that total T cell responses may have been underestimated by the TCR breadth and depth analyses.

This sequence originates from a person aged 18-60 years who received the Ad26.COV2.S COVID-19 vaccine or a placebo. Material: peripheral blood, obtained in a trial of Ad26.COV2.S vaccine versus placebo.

The base sequence is TGTGCCAGCAACCGCCCCCCTGGTGAGACCCAGTACTTC. Translated, this gives CASNRPPGETQYF. This chain joins TRBV5-4 to TRBJ2-5; the D gene cannot be named for sure. V gives up 6 bases and J gives up 5 bases, and the segment between their germline ends measures 14 bases. CDR1 and CDR2, looked up from the germline V gene (reference sequence), are SGHNT and YYREEE. Counted from cysteine to phenylalanine, this CDR3 has 13 amino acids. Only the CDR3 portion is preserved as DNA: 39 bases, with reading frame beginning at the first base.